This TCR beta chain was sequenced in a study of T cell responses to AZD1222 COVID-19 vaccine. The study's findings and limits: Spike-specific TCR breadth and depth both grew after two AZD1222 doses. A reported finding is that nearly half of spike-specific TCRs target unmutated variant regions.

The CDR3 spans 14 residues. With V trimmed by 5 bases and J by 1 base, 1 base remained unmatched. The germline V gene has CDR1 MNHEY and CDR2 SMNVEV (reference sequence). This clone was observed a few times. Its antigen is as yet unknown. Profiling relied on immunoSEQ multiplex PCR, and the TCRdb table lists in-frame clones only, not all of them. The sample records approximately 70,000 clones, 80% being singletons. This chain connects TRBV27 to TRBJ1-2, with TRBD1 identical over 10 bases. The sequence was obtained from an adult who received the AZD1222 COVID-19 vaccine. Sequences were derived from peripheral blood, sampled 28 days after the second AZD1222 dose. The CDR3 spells CASSRDRGNYGYTF. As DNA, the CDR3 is TGTGCCAGCAGTAGGGACAGGGGTAACTATGGCTACACCTTC.